This entry concerns a single TCR beta chain. Its cognate antigen is unknown. The data originate from a study of T cells in localized non-small cell lung cancer. In each case, adjacent lung free of atypia was taken at least 2 cm from the tumor margin. The study's findings and limits: Elevated circulating T cell density in blood was associated with longer overall survival.

Trimming stripped 4 bases from V and 4 bases from J, with 15 bases between. CDR1 and CDR2 from the germline V gene are SGHRS and YFSETQ. CDR3 length: 15 amino acids. The table came from immunoSEQ multiplex PCR; TCRdb's copy has only in-frame clones and leaves some out. The table has about 1,800 clones, approximately 25% seen once. The chain employs TRBV5-1 and TRBJ1-5; D is uncertain. The sequence came from a female donor over 55 with stage II lung adenocarcinoma. The sample was normal lung tissue next to the tumor, taken before any cancer treatment. The chain's CDR3 is CASSPDGRTNQPQHF. The CDR3 nucleotides read TGCGCCAGCAGCCCAGATGGGAGAACGAATCAGCCCCAGCATTTT.